This entry lists 10 T cell receptor beta chains sequenced from one sample in a study of blood T cell repertoires in COVID-19. Repertoires were generated with immunoSEQ multiplex PCR, while TCRdb's copy carries only in-frame clones and drops some. This table has about 140,000 clones, 75% to 85% appearing once. Sequencing input: peripheral blood. These receptors all come from a man aged 70-80 years who had recovered from COVID-19.

A single count supports this clone. The chain recombines TRBV3-1 (or the pseudogene TRBV3-2) with TRBJ2-5; TRBD1 agrees at 9 bases. V lost 6 bases and J lost 5; bases outside the gene matches: 13. CDR1 LGHDT and CDR2 YNNKEL come from the germline V gene (reference sequence). The CDR3 has 16 amino acids. The CDR3 DNA reads TGTGCCAGCAGGACCAGCGGACAGGGGAATTGGGAGACCCAGTACTTC. Amino acids: CASRTSGQGNWETQYF.

Regarding this clone: One end of the junction varies from germline; a read error may be responsible. The rearrangement links TRBV12-5 to TRBJ2-7; 8 nucleotides agree with TRBD2. From germline, CDR1 is LGHNT and CDR2 FRNRAP. This CDR3 spans 15 amino acids. Here the CDR3 DNA reads TGTGCTAGTGGTCAAATAGCGGGATTATCCTCCGAGCAGTACTTC. This sequence encodes CASGQIAGLSSEQYF. Complete variable domain (other parts from reference TRBV12-5 and TRBJ2-7): DARVTQTPRHKVTEMGQEVTMRCQPILGHNTVFWYRQTMMQGLELLAYFRNRAPLDDSGMPKDRFSAEMPDATLATLKIQPSEPRDSAVYFCASGQIAGLSSEQYFGPGTRLTVT.

The chain combines TRBV10-3 with TRBJ1-5; D uncertain. Germline V gives CDR1 ENHRY, CDR2 SYGVKD. Trimming removed 3 bases from V and 4 bases from J, with 13 bases in between. The CDR3 is 15 amino acids. The chain's CDR3 is CAISDQTPSNQPQHF. CDR3 nucleotide sequence: TGTGCCATCAGTGACCAGACCCCTAGTAATCAGCCCCAGCATTTT.

This clone was counted at least ten times. The V gene is TRBV29-1, the J gene TRBJ2-7; tentatively, D is TRBD1 (6 bases). There are 15 residues in the CDR3. Germline V gene sequence: CDR1 SQVTM, CDR2 ANQGSEA. Trimming cost V 2 bases and J 5 bases, with 19 bases left between them. The CDR3 sequence: CSVETAQGTVDEQYF. Written as DNA, the CDR3 is TGCAGCGTTGAAACAGCTCAGGGGACGGTTGACGAGCAGTACTTC.

V gene TRBV2 combines with J gene TRBJ2-3, with D tentatively TRBD2 (5 bases). CDR3 length: 16 amino acids. CDR1 is SNHLY, CDR2 FYNNEI, per germline. V was clipped by 0 bases and J by 1 base, with 11 bases between them. The CDR3 coding sequence is TGTGCCAGCAGTGAAGCGCTCGGAGGCGGCACAGATACGCAGTATTTT. Translation: CASSEALGGGTDTQYF.

The chain employs TRBV5-8 and TRBJ2-1, with a tentative D call TRBD2 (7 bases). CDR3 length: 14 residues. Per germline, CDR1 SGHTS and CDR2 YDEGEE. V dropped 3 bases and J dropped 15 bases, with 22 bases sitting between them. The DNA for the CDR3 is TGTGCCAGCAGCTCCTCGAGCGGGACACGGAGCCGGTTCTTC. Translating it yields CASSSSSGTRSRFF. Full variable domain (remainder filled in from reference TRBV5-8 and TRBJ2-1): EAGVTQSPTHLIKTRGQQATLRCSPISGHTSVYWYQQALGLGLQFLLWYDEGEERNRGNFPPRFSGRQFPNYSSELNVNALELEDSALYLCASSSSSGTRSRFFGPGTRLTVL.

The chain combines TRBV6-1 with TRBJ1-5; no reliable D call. V dropped 3 bases and J dropped 0 bases, with 3 bases sitting between them. Germline values: CDR1 MNHNS, CDR2 SASEGT. This CDR3 spans 13 amino acids. CDR3 region: CASSDNSNQPQHF. The CDR3 coding sequence is TGTGCCAGCAGTGATAATAGCAATCAGCCCCAGCATTTT.

The chain is built from TRBV18 and TRBJ1-1; D not resolved. The CDR3 is 16 residues long. Trimming stripped 1 base from V and 1 base from J, with 13 bases between. CDR1 is KGHSH, CDR2 LQKENI, per germline. The CDR3 is CASSPLFSVKNTEAFF. The DNA of the CDR3 is TGTGCCAGCTCACCACTCTTCTCAGTAAAGAACACTGAAGCTTTCTTT.

The rearrangement joins TRBV7-2 to TRBJ1-1; 10 bases agree with TRBD1. Germline CDR1 reads SGHTA; CDR2 reads FQGNSA. The CDR3 consists of 12 residues. Germline trimming cut 5 bases from V and 11 bases from J; bases unmatched to any gene: 5. The CDR3 here is CASSDPGQGAFF. Here the CDR3 DNA reads TGTGCCAGCAGCGACCCGGGACAGGGGGCTTTCTTT.

This rearrangement joins TRBV29-1 to TRBJ2-1; the match to TRBD1 covers 8 bases. The CDR3 runs 13 residues. CDR1 and CDR2 from the germline V gene are SQVTM and ANQGSEA. With V trimmed by 4 bases and J by 3 bases, 2 bases remained unmatched. CDR3 sequence: CSVGQGSYNEQFF. As DNA, the CDR3 is TGCAGCGTTGGACAGGGGAGCTACAATGAGCAGTTCTTC.